These 9 T cell receptor beta chains were sequenced from one sample in a study of patients and donors after allogeneic stem cell transplantation. Each CDR3 protein gets one entry after TCRdb re-called the RT-PCR reads with MiXCR. The sample has roughly 230,000 distinct CDR3 sequences; 12% to 15% are singletons. The sequenced sample consisted of blood, either unsorted or a sorted T cell fraction (not recorded which). The source of these receptors is a human donor who was either an allogeneic HSCT recipient or a stem cell or donor lymphocyte infusion donor (not recorded which). It is not recorded whose cells these are; they may come from a transplant donor.

This clonotype showed up many times. The genes are TRBV12-3 or TRBV12-4 and TRBJ2-1, with D perhaps TRBD2 (5 bases). This CDR3 is built from 13 residues. V lost 6 bases to trimming and J lost 9 bases, with 15 bases between them. As DNA, the CDR3 is TGTGCCAGCAGCCTCGACCATGCGGGTGAGCAGTTCTTC. Translating gives CASSLDHAGEQFF.

This clonotype showed up many times. The chain is built from TRBV7-8 and TRBJ2-5; weak D call: TRBD2 (6 bases). Per germline, CDR1 SGHVS and CDR2 FQNEAQ. The CDR3 has 15 residues. Trimming shortened V by 4 bases and J by 2 bases, and 14 bases separated the two germline ends. Written as DNA, the CDR3 is TGTGCCAGCAGCTCCTTCGGGACTCCTCAAGAGACCCAGTACTTC. It encodes CASSSFGTPQETQYF.

This clonotype was recorded at least ten times. The chain uses TRBV20-1 and TRBJ1-5; D not certain. The CDR3 extends over 17 amino acids. Germline assignment: CDR1 DFQATT and CDR2 SNEGSKA (reference sequence). The V gene lost 0 bases and the J gene lost 2 bases, with 17 bases spanning the gap. The CDR3, as DNA: TGCAGTGCTAGAGATCTGGGTGTCTCCTGGGGCAATCAGCCCCAGCATTTT. This gives the protein CSARDLGVSWGNQPQHF.

This clonotype was detected only a few times. The J gene is TRBJ2-5, the V gene TRBV11-3, with no clear D. The CDR3 is 12 amino acids. Germline values: CDR1 SGHNT, CDR2 YENEEA. The V and J ends lost 4 bases and 5 bases respectively, with 8 bases between them. Here the CDR3 DNA reads TGTGCCAGCAGCTCAATAGGGGAGACCCAGTACTTC. Its translation is CASSSIGETQYF.

This clonotype has a handful of counts. The chain combines TRBV27 with TRBJ2-7; D gene unclear. The V gene lost 8 bases and the J gene lost 5 bases, with 19 bases spanning the gap. Per the germline V gene, CDR1 is MNHEY and CDR2 is SMNVEV (reference sequence). CDR3 length equals 14 residues. The CDR3 reads CASSSLGRINEQYF. The CDR3 region has the DNA TGTGCCAGCTCGTCCTTGGGCAGGATCAACGAGCAGTACTTC.

The V gene is TRBV5-1, the J gene TRBJ1-5, with a tentative D call TRBD1 (6 bases). With 1 base removed from V and 7 bases from J, the gap between germline ends came to 12 bases. The CDR3 sequence is 14 residues long. In germline, CDR1 is SGHRS, CDR2 YFSETQ. CDR3 sequence (DNA): TGCGCCAGCAGCTTGACGGGACAACGCCAGCCCCAGCATTTT. Residues: CASSLTGQRQPQHF.

This chain links TRBV3-1 with TRBJ1-5; D might be TRBD1 (6 bases). Germline V gene data show CDR1 as LGHDT and CDR2 as YNNKEL (reference sequence). V lost 5 bases to trimming and J lost 4 bases, with 15 bases between them. The CDR3 contains 15 residues. CDR3 coding DNA: TGTGCCAGCAGCTCGGGGGGCCGCGGTAATCAGCCCCAGCATTTT. Translated, it gives CASSSGGRGNQPQHF.

The J gene is TRBJ2-7, the V gene TRBV6-1, with D maybe TRBD1 (5 bases). The CDR3 loop spans 15 amino acids. The germline V and J ends were trimmed by 4 bases and 5 bases, with 18 bases remaining between them. Germline V lookup: CDR1 MNHNS, CDR2 SASEGT. Here the CDR3 reads CASSGQGGWSDEQYF. The CDR3 nucleotides are TGTGCCAGCAGTGGTCAGGGTGGTTGGTCGGACGAGCAGTACTTC.

The rearrangement joins TRBV6-2 or TRBV6-3 to TRBJ1-2; D is unclear. Trimming removed 7 bases at V and 5 bases at J, with 5 bases between. Germline assignment: CDR1 MNHEY and CDR2 SVGEGT. This CDR3 is built from 10 residues. The CDR3 DNA sequence: TGTGCCAGCACTGGGTATGGCTACACCTTC. It translates to CASTGYGYTF.